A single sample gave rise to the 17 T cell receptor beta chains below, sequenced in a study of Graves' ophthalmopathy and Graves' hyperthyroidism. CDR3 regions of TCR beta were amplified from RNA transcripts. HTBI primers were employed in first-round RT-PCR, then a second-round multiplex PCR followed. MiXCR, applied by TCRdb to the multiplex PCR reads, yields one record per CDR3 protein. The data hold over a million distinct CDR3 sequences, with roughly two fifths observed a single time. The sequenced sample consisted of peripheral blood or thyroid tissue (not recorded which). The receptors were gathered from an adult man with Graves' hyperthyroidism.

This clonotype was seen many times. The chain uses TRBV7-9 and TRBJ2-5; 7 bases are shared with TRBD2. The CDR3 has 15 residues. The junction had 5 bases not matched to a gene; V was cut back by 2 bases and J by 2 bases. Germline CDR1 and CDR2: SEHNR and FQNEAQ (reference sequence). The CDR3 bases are TGTGCCAGCAGCTTACCTGCCGGGAGGCAAGAGACCCAGTACTTC. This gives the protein CASSLPAGRQETQYF.

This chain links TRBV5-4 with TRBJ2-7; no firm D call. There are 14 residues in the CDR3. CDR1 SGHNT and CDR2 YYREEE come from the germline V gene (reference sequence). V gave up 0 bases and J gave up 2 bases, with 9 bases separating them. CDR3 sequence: CASSLVSGPYEQYF. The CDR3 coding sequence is TGTGCCAGCAGCTTGGTGTCAGGTCCCTACGAGCAGTACTTC.

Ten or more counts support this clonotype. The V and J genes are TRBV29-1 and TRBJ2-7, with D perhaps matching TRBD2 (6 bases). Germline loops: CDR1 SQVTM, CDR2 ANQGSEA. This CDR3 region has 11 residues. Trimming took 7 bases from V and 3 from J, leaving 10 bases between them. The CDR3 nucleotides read TGCAGCGCTGATAGCGGCTACGAGCAGTACTTC. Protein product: CSADSGYEQYF.

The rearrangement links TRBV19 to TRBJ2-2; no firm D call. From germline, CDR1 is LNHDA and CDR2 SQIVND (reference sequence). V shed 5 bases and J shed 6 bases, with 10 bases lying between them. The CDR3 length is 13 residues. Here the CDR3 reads CASSLLVPGELFF. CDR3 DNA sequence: TGTGCCAGTAGTCTTTTGGTGCCCGGGGAGCTGTTTTTT.

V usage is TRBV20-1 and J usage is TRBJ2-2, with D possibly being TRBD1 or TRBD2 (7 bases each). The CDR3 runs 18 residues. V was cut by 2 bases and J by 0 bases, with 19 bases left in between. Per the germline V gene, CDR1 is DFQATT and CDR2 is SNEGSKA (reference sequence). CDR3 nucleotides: TGCAGTGCTAGACGGTGGGAGGGGGCTAGCCCGAACACCGGGGAGCTGTTTTTT. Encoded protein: CSARRWEGASPNTGELFF.

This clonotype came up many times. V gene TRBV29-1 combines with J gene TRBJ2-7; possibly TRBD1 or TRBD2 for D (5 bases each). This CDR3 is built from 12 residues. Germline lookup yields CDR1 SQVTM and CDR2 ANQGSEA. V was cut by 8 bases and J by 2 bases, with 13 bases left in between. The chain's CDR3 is CSTRDGPYEQYF. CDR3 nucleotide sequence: TGCAGCACCCGGGACGGACCCTACGAGCAGTACTTC.

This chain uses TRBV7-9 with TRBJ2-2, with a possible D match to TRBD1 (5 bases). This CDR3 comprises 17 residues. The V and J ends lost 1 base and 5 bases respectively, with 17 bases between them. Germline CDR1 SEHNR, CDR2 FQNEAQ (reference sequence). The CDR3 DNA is TGTGCCAGCAGCTTAGTCCTGGCAGGGCTAACAACCGGGGAGCTGTTTTTT. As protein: CASSLVLAGLTTGELFF.

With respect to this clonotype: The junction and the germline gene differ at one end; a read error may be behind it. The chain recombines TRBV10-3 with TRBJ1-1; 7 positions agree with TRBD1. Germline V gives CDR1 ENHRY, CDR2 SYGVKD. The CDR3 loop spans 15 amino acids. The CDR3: CAISDRGGGGTEAFF. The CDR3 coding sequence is TGTGCCATCAGTGATCGCGGCGGAGGGGGCACTGAAGCTTTCTTC.

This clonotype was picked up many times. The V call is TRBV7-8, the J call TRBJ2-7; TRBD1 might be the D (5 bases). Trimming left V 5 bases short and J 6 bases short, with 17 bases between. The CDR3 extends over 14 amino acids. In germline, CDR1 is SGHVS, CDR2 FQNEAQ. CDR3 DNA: TGTGCCAGCAGCCCCATGGACAACCAAGGCGAGCAGTACTTC. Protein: CASSPMDNQGEQYF.

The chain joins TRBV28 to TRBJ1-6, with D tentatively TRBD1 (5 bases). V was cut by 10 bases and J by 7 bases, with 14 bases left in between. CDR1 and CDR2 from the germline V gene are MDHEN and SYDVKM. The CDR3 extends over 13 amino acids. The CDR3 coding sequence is TGTGCCACCACGACAGTTACAAATTCACCCCTCCACTTT. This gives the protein CATTTVTNSPLHF.

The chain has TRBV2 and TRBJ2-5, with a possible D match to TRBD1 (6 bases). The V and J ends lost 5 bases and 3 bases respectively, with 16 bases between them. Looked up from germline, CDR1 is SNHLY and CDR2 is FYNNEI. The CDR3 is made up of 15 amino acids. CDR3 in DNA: TGTGCCAGCAGTTTACTTGGGGGCCGAGAAGAGACCCAGTACTTC. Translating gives CASSLLGGREETQYF.

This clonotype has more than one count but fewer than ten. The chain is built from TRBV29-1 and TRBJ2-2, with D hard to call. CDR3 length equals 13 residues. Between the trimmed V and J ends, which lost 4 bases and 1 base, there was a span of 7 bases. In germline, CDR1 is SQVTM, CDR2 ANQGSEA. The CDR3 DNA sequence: TGCAGCGTTGTGGTAGGGAACACCGGGGAGCTGTTTTTT. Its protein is CSVVVGNTGELFF.

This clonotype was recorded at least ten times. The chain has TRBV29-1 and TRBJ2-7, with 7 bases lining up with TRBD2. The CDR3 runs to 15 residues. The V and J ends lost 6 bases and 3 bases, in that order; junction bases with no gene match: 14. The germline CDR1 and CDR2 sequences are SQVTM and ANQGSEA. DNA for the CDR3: TGCAGCGTGTCGACAGCACGGGACTACTACTACGAGCAGTACTTC. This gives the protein CSVSTARDYYYEQYF.

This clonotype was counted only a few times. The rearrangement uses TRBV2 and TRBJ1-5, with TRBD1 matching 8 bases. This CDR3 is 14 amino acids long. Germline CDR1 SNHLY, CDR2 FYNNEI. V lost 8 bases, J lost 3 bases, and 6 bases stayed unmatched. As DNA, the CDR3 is TGTGCCAGCGCAGGGGGCAGGAACAATCAGCCCCAGCATTTT. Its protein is CASAGGRNNQPQHF.

The CDR3 sequence is CATSDFKGEYQETQYF. CDR3 sequence (DNA): TGTGCCACCAGTGATTTCAAGGGGGAGTACCAAGAGACCCAGTACTTC. This chain links TRBV24-1 with TRBJ2-5; D is possibly TRBD1 (6 bases). CDR3 length: 16 residues. Between the trimmed V and J ends, which lost 1 base and 0 bases, there was a span of 11 bases. The germline gives CDR1 KGHDR, CDR2 SFDVKD.

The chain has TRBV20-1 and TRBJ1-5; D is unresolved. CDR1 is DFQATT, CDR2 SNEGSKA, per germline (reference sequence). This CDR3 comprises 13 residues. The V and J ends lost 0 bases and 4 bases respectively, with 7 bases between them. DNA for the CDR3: TGCAGTGCTAGAGAGGGTCTTAATCAGCCCCAGCATTTT. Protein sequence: CSAREGLNQPQHF.

In nucleotides, the CDR3 is TGTGCCAGTAGTATAAAAGGGGGCAAGGGGGCCCAGTACTTC. This encodes CASSIKGGKGAQYF. The chain is built from TRBV19 and TRBJ2-5; 7 bases fit TRBD1. Per the germline V gene, CDR1 is LNHDA and CDR2 is SQIVND (reference sequence). J was trimmed by 9 bases and V by 2 bases; bases with no gene match: 9. CDR3 length: 14 residues.